The text below deals with one TCR beta chain. This sample was taken from a study of blood T cell repertoires in COVID-19. Study as a whole: T cells, B-cell-depleted T cells, or PBMCs supplied cDNA or gDNA.

The authors' processing: Using reference gene primer amplification, nucleated cell counts were estimated. Repertoires were generated with immunoSEQ multiplex PCR, while TCRdb's copy carries only in-frame clones and drops some. That table furnishes V, J and clone size, whereas the DNA furnished D and trimming. The data show about 200,000 clones, with about 85% seen just once and 4% to 5% held by the top ten. This CDR3 contains 16 residues. Germline V gene sequence: CDR1 MNHNS, CDR2 SASEGT. V lost 0 bases, J lost 4 bases, and 10 bases lay in between. The TCR was taken from a woman older than 75 with acute or convalescent COVID-19. Sequenced input: peripheral blood. V is TRBV6-1 and J is TRBJ2-6; perhaps TRBD1 as D (5 bases). The CDR3 loop is CASSEAGVAGANVLTF. CDR3 in DNA: TGTGCCAGCAGTGAAGCAGGGGTTGCGGGGGCCAACGTCCTGACTTTC.